The 5 T cell receptor beta chains below were found in one sample sequenced in a study of T-cell memory formation after mild COVID-19. TCRdb reanalysed the 5' RACE reads using MiXCR and keeps one entry per CDR3 protein. The table includes 170,000 or so distinct CDR3 sequences, about a fifth detected once. Sequenced input: PBMCs or a T cell subset sorted from them (not recorded which). These receptors all stem from an adult woman who had mild COVID-19 (a few samples of this study predate the infection). Cell type and time point are not known.

The chain carries TRBV7-6 and TRBJ1-4; TRBD1 matches 9 bases. V lost 3 bases, J lost 6 bases, and 2 bases stayed unmatched. The CDR3 spans 14 residues. Germline loops: CDR1 SGHVS, CDR2 FNYEAQ. The CDR3 coding sequence is TGTGCCAGCAGCTTCGACAGGGGGGATGAAAAACTGTTTTTT. Its protein is CASSFDRGDEKLFF.

In its sample, this clonotype was seen a few times. The CDR3 reads CASSSGDEQFF. CDR3 nucleotide sequence: TGTGCCAGCAGTTCGGGAGATGAGCAGTTCTTC. The genes are TRBV6-5 and TRBJ2-1; maybe TRBD2 (6 bases). Germline values: CDR1 MNHEY, CDR2 SVGAGI. The CDR3 extends over 11 amino acids. The V gene lost 4 bases and the J gene lost 8 bases, with 6 bases spanning the gap.

This clonotype was counted between two and nine times. The rearrangement joins TRBV5-1 to TRBJ1-1; D gene unclear. The CDR3 runs to 15 residues. Trimming shortened V by 2 bases and J by 5 bases, and 16 bases separated the two germline ends. CDR1 and CDR2 from the germline V gene are SGHRS and YFSETQ. CDR3 protein: CASSFRSGPLTEAFF. The CDR3 DNA reads as TGCGCCAGCAGCTTTAGGTCGGGCCCGTTGACTGAAGCTTTCTTT.

This clonotype was counted between two and nine times. The rearrangement joins TRBV7-3 to TRBJ2-2; D gene unclear. V gave up 5 bases and J gave up 1 base, with 17 bases separating them. The V gene's germline CDR1 is SGHTA and CDR2 FQGTGA. This CDR3 region has 17 residues. The CDR3 loop reads CASSIDRFTLNTGELFF. CDR3 DNA: TGTGCCAGCAGCATCGACCGCTTCACCTTGAACACCGGGGAGCTGTTTTTT.

The chain employs TRBV4-2 and TRBJ2-1; 9 bases are a match to TRBD1. J gave up 2 bases and V 1 base, and 12 bases lay outside the gene matches. Germline CDR1 is LGHNA and CDR2 is YNFKEQ. The CDR3 spans 19 residues. CDR3 amino acids: CASSQADISRTGAYNEQFF. The CDR3 region has the DNA TGTGCCAGCAGCCAAGCAGATATCAGTCGGACAGGGGCCTACAATGAGCAGTTCTTC.